The source of this T cell receptor beta chain is a study of breast tumors, draining lymph nodes, adjacent tissues. Findings and caveats of the study: Compared with lymph nodes, tumors were less diverse; compared with nontumor tissue, more.

TCRdb reprocessed the multiplex PCR reads with MiXCR, giving one entry per CDR3 protein. Among fewer than 250,000 distinct CDR3 sequences, about 30% were seen once, and the ten largest hold approximately 1.5%. Breast cancer patients provided tissue from their axillary draining lymph nodes. This CDR3 has 14 residues. From germline, CDR1 is MRHNA and CDR2 SNTAGT. V shed 6 bases and J shed 1 base, with 12 bases lying between them. As for this clonotype: Its antigen is undetermined.

The specimen was axillary lymph node tissue. This clonotype was obtained from a female donor with breast cancer. Some clones in this sample may be carry-over from other donors' samples. The rearrangement links TRBV6-4 to TRBJ1-1; tentatively, D is TRBD1 (6 bases). In DNA form, the CDR3 reads TGTGCCAGCAGCGCGAACAGGGAGAACACTGAAGCTTTCTTT. Protein product: CASSANRENTEAFF.